This TCR beta chain was identified during a study of blood T cells in healthy people across ages. Sample-barcoded 5' priming and a J-beta primer mix drove a second PCR of about 6 to 11 cycles. One entry per CDR3 protein results from TCRdb running MiXCR on the 5' RACE reads. The sample shows 800,000 or so distinct CDR3 sequences, about 42% of them seen only once. CDR3 length equals 15 residues. The V gene's germline CDR1 is DFQATT and CDR2 SNEGSKA (reference sequence). V was clipped by 2 bases and J by 4 bases, with 15 bases between them. Only a few counts were recorded for this clonotype. The specimen was blood. V and J are TRBV20-1 and TRBJ1-5; D is unresolved. The receptor comes from an elderly man in good health. The CDR3, as DNA: TGCAGTGCTAGACAACTTCCGGACGGTAATCAGCCCCAGCATTTT. It is translated as CSARQLPDGNQPQHF.